These 25 T cell receptor beta chains share one sample of origin, sequenced in a study of tumor and adjacent non-tumor tissue in lung cancer. No cell sorting was done before RNA was extracted from the tissue. Three rounds of nested PCR, following a modified ARM-PCR protocol, produced the TCRbeta library. TCRdb passed the multiplex PCR reads through MiXCR, listing each CDR3 protein once. This sample yields 78,000 or so distinct CDR3 sequences, of which over 80% are seen a single time; about an eighth belongs to the top ten. The material sequenced was lung tumor tissue. All receptors come from a woman aged 45 to 65 with non-small cell lung cancer.

The gene calls are TRBV6-2 or TRBV6-3 and TRBJ1-1; possibly TRBD1 for D (6 bases). CDR3 length: 15 residues. In germline, CDR1 is MNHEY, CDR2 SVGEGT. CDR3 DNA sequence: TGTTCCAACAGTGGTGACGGGGGCGGGTACACTGAAGCTTTCTTT. Translated, it gives CSNSGDGGGYTEAFF.

Turning to this clonotype: At one end the junction does not follow the germline gene, possibly because of a read error. This chain uses TRBV10-3 with TRBJ2-7, with 9 bases identical to TRBD1. The germline CDR1 and CDR2 sequences are ENHRY and SYGVKD. This CDR3 comprises 12 residues. CDR3 DNA sequence: TGTGCCAACAGTGACGAGGGGACAGGGTATGACTTC. Its translation is CANSDEGTGYDF.

The chain links TRBV6-6 to TRBJ2-7; 11 bases align to TRBD1. From germline, CDR1 is MNHNY and CDR2 SVGAGI (reference sequence). CDR3 size: 14 residues. After removal of 10 bases from V and 10 bases from J, the junction contained 15 bases not matched to a gene. The CDR3 region is CAISQRTGGRDQYF. DNA for the CDR3: TGTGCCATCAGCCAGAGGACAGGGGGCCGCGATCAGTACTTC.

The chain has TRBV29-1 and TRBJ2-7; tentative D call: TRBD2 (6 bases). CDR1 is SQVTM and CDR2 is ANQGSEA in the germline V gene. This CDR3 is built from 14 residues. Deletions cut 6 bases from V and 6 bases from J, with 21 bases between. The CDR3 here is CSVELGLLGAEQYF. As DNA, the CDR3 is TGCAGCGTAGAACTCGGACTACTGGGAGCCGAGCAGTACTTC.

About this clonotype itself: One end of the junction is discordant with germline, which a read error may explain. The CDR3 DNA follows: TGTGCCAGCAGCCAGAATACCCTCGGAGATATGCAGTATTTT. As protein: CASSQNTLGDMQYF. The gene calls are TRBV7-3 and TRBJ2-3; D is undetermined. This CDR3 is 14 amino acids long. CDR1 is SGHTA and CDR2 is FQGTGA in the germline V gene.

With respect to this clonotype: One end of the junction varies from germline; a read error may be responsible. This chain joins TRBV4-3 and TRBJ2-7, with 12 bases lining up with TRBD2. The germline CDR1 and CDR2 sequences are LGHNA and YSLEER. This CDR3 has 16 residues. CDR3 region: CASSPRLAGGVVEQYF. The CDR3 nucleotides read TGCGCCAGTAGCCCCAGGCTAGCGGGAGGGGTTGTGGAGCAGTACTTC.

The V gene is TRBV5-4, the J gene TRBJ2-1, with D uncertain. In germline, CDR1 is SGHNT, CDR2 YYREEE (reference sequence). Between the trimmed V and J ends, which lost 1 base and 6 bases, there was a span of 11 bases. The CDR3 is 14 residues long. The CDR3 here is CASSLWISGNEQFF. The CDR3 DNA reads as TGTGCCAGCAGCTTGTGGATCTCGGGCAATGAGCAGTTCTTC.

On this clonotype itself: A read error may explain this, as a much larger clone is one base away. The genes are TRBV30 and TRBJ2-7; 7 bases line up with TRBD1. Germline V lookup: CDR1 GTSNPN, CDR2 SVGIG (reference sequence). J lost 3 bases, V lost 4 bases, and 9 bases had no gene match. The CDR3 runs 14 residues. CDR3 loop: CAWNQGTAFYEQYF. The CDR3, as DNA: TGTGCCTGGAATCAGGGGACAGCCTTCTACGAGCAGTACTTC.

Comments on this clonotype: An end of the junction does not agree with germline; a read error may underlie this. The rearrangement links TRBV20-1 to TRBJ2-1, with D possibly TRBD1 on 6 matching bases. The CDR3 sequence is 16 residues long. The germline V gene has CDR1 DFQATT and CDR2 SNEGSKA (reference sequence). CDR3 coding DNA: TGCAGTGTTAGATTATATATCGTGACAGGTTTGCATGAGCAGTTCTTC. As protein: CSVRLYIVTGLHEQFF.

As for this clonotype: A much larger clone differs from this one at a single base, so this may be a read error. The chain carries TRBV24-1 and TRBJ2-1; 7 bases are shared with TRBD2. Germline CDR1 KGHDR, CDR2 SFDVKD. The CDR3 runs to 12 residues. CDR3 nucleotides: TGTGTCACCAGTGATTTGTCGGGAGGGCAGTTCTTC. Its protein is CVTSDLSGGQFF.

This chain links TRBV11-3 with TRBJ2-3; 13 bases match TRBD2. Germline V gene lookup returns CDR1 SGHNT and CDR2 YENEEA. V trimming: 5 bases; J trimming: 5 bases; junction bases outside the gene matches: 7. The CDR3 contains 16 residues. CDR3 nucleotides: TGTGCCAGCAGCAGCGGACTAGCGGGAGTAAGAGATACGCAGTATTTT. Residues: CASSSGLAGVRDTQYF.

By proportion, this clonotype is medium-sized. V and J are TRBV20-1 and TRBJ2-1, with TRBD2 matching over 7 bases. The CDR3 covers 12 residues. Germline CDR1 and CDR2: DFQATT and SNEGSKA (reference sequence). Unmatched junction bases numbered 4, after V lost 4 bases and J lost 7 bases. The CDR3 loop is CSATPRGNEQFF. CDR3 nucleotides: TGCAGTGCTACCCCGCGGGGGAATGAGCAGTTCTTC.

V and J are TRBV20-1 and TRBJ2-2, with D uncertain. Germline V gene data show CDR1 as DFQATT and CDR2 as SNEGSKA (reference sequence). This CDR3 contains 14 residues. V dropped 3 bases and J dropped 5 bases, with 13 bases sitting between them. CDR3 in DNA: TGCAGTGCTAGCCCCTATAGCCGGACCGGGGAGCTGTTTTTT. This translates into CSASPYSRTGELFF.

This clonotype was recorded once. This chain uses TRBV5-6 with TRBJ2-7; D uncertain. The CDR3 contains 13 residues. Deletions cut 4 bases from V and 6 bases from J, with 14 bases between. Germline loops: CDR1 SGHDT, CDR2 YYEEEE. The CDR3 DNA is TGTGCCAGCAGCCCAGCAGTAGTGGGCGAGCAGTACTTC. Its protein is CASSPAVVGEQYF. The full variable domain, rest sourced from reference TRBV5-6 and TRBJ2-7, is DAGVTQSPTHLIKTRGQQVTLRCSPKSGHDTVSWYQQALGQGPQFIFQYYEEEERQRGNFPDRFSGHQFPNYSSELNVNALLLGDSALYLCASSPAVVGEQYFGPGTRLTVT.

Turning to this clonotype: Lacking the conserved final phenylalanine or tryptophan, this CDR3 likely reflects a read error. This sequence joins TRBV11-2 and TRBJ1-2, with 7 bases fitting TRBD1. Germline V lookup: CDR1 SGHAT, CDR2 FQNNGV. The junction had 14 bases not matched to a gene; V was cut back by 3 bases and J by 4 bases. This CDR3 is 17 amino acids long. Here the CDR3 DNA reads TGTGCCAGCAGCTTTGTGGTCCACGACAGGGAGTTCTATGGCTACACCTTA. Translating it yields CASSFVVHDREFYGYTL.

This clonotype has just one count. One end of the junction varies from germline; a read error may be responsible. The V and J genes are TRBV4-3 and TRBJ2-3; unclear D gene. Germline values: CDR1 LGHNA, CDR2 YSLEER. This CDR3 is 15 amino acids long. Here the CDR3 reads CVSSQDYTGTDTQYF. The DNA of the CDR3 is TGTGTCAGCAGCCAAGATTATACAGGCACAGATACGCAGTATTTT.

In the case of this clonotype: An end of the junction differs from the germline gene, which may be a read error. This chain joins TRBV11-2 and TRBJ2-1, with D perhaps being TRBD1 or TRBD2 (7 bases each). CDR1 and CDR2 from the germline V gene are SGHAT and FQNNGV. The CDR3 consists of 15 residues. The chain's CDR3 is CASSKGGGGYKEQLF. The CDR3 DNA reads as TGTGCCAGCAGCAAAGGGGGAGGGGGCTACAAGGAGCAGCTCTTC.

This clonotype occurred a few times. Mismatch with germline at one junction end may stem from a read error. V gene TRBV6-5 combines with J gene TRBJ2-7; tentative D call: TRBD1 (5 bases). This CDR3 is 14 amino acids long. Germline CDR1 MNHEY, CDR2 SVGAGI. The CDR3 here is CAGRTQDNAYEQYF. CDR3 sequence (DNA): TGTGCCGGCAGGACCCAGGACAACGCCTACGAGCAGTACTTC.

A remark on this clonotype: The junction differs from germline at one of its ends, possibly a read error. The gene calls are TRBV20-1 and TRBJ2-2; D may be TRBD2 (5 bases). The CDR3 extends over 13 amino acids. Per germline, CDR1 DFQATT and CDR2 SNEGSKA (reference sequence). The chain's CDR3 is CNAREGSTGELFF. As DNA, the CDR3 is TGCAATGCTAGAGAGGGTTCCACAGGGGAGCTGTTTTTT.

The J gene is TRBJ2-4, the V gene TRBV11-1, with D maybe TRBD1 (5 bases). This CDR3 comprises 16 residues. Looked up from germline, CDR1 is SGHAT and CDR2 is FQDESV (reference sequence). Trimming cost V 7 bases and J 2 bases, with 18 bases left between them. The CDR3 sequence: CASTHSGRATKNIQYF. The DNA of the CDR3 is TGTGCCAGCACCCACTCAGGCAGGGCGACCAAAAACATTCAGTACTTC. Filled out from reference TRBV11-1 and TRBJ2-4, the complete variable domain reads EAEVAQSPRYKITEKSQAVAFWCDPISGHATLYWYRQILGQGPELLVQFQDESVVDDSQLPKDRFSAERLKGVDSTLKIQPAELGDSAMYLCASTHSGRATKNIQYFGAGTRLSVL.

In this sample, this clonotype turned up many times. CDR3 in amino acids: CASDPLADNTGELFF. The CDR3 DNA sequence: TGTGCCAGCGATCCGTTGGCTGATAACACCGGGGAGCTGTTTTTT. The chain carries TRBV6-1 and TRBJ2-2; D gene unclear. Germline values: CDR1 MNHNS, CDR2 SASEGT. The length of the CDR3 is 15 residues. V dropped 8 bases and J dropped 2 bases, with 15 bases sitting between them.

At least ten counts were recorded for this clonotype. The rearrangement uses TRBV12-3 or TRBV12-4 and TRBJ1-1; tentative D call: TRBD1 (6 bases). CDR3 length: 15 amino acids. V was trimmed by 6 bases and J by 2 bases, leaving 16 bases between them. CDR3 nucleotides: TGTGCCAGCAGCCCCGGTTGGGGGCTTAACACTGAAGCTTTCTTT. It codes for CASSPGWGLNTEAFF.

A remark on this clonotype: One junction end does not reproduce the germline sequence, and a read error may be involved. V usage is TRBV4-2 and J usage is TRBJ2-2; D remains unclear. Germline CDR1 reads LGHNA; CDR2 reads YNFKEQ. This CDR3 contains 15 residues. The CDR3 nucleotides read TGTGCAAGCAGCCAAGATTTGGCAGTCACCGTGGAGCCGTTTTTT. Amino acid sequence: CASSQDLAVTVEPFF.

As concerns this clonotype: The junction differs from germline at one of its ends, possibly a read error. This rearrangement joins TRBV20-1 to TRBJ2-7; 8 nucleotides align to TRBD1. This CDR3 has 15 residues. The germline CDR1 and CDR2 sequences are DFQATT and SNEGSKA (reference sequence). The CDR3 DNA sequence: TGCAGTGATAGAGTTTCCGGGACAGGAGCCTACGAGCAATACTTC. This codes for CSDRVSGTGAYEQYF.

V gene TRBV29-1 combines with J gene TRBJ2-1; D tentatively reads TRBD1 or TRBD2 (5 bases each). The CDR3 covers 11 residues. V lost 3 bases and J 15 bases, leaving 15 bases between the germline ends. CDR1 and CDR2 (germline): SQVTM, ANQGSEA. Written as DNA, the CDR3 is TGCAGCGTTGACACCCGGGACCTACTGTTCTTC. Encoded protein: CSVDTRDLLFF.